The 8 T cell receptor beta chains given below trace back to one sample, sequenced in a study of shared clonotypes between healthy human individuals. Assay: immunoSEQ multiplex PCR; the TCRdb copy retains only in-frame clones and omits some. The data show over 1.5 million clones, approximately 98% seen once. Sequencing input: naive CD4+ T cells sorted from blood. The subset here: CD45RA+ positively selected. These receptors all come from a man aged 30 to 45 in good health.

This chain links TRBV18 with TRBJ2-5; 11 positions agree with TRBD2. With V trimmed by 2 bases and J by 6 bases, 11 bases remained unmatched. Germline V lookup: CDR1 KGHSH, CDR2 LQKENI. The CDR3 sequence is 17 residues long. DNA of the CDR3: TGTGCCAGCTCACCAACCATCGGACTAGCGGGTAAGAAGACCCAGTACTTC. Its translation is CASSPTIGLAGKKTQYF.

In regard to this clone: This specimen includes other DNA sequences encoding the same CDR3. This chain links TRBV9 with TRBJ2-2; no definite D call. The germline gives CDR1 SGDLS, CDR2 YYNGEE. The CDR3 covers 14 residues. Deletions cut 0 bases from V and 1 base from J, with 4 bases between. The CDR3 here is CASSVVLNTGELFF. In DNA form, the CDR3 reads TGTGCCAGCAGCGTAGTACTGAACACCGGGGAGCTGTTTTTT.

The V and J genes are TRBV28 and TRBJ1-1; 8 nucleotides match TRBD1. The CDR3 loop spans 15 amino acids. Germline assignment: CDR1 MDHEN and CDR2 SYDVKM. V dropped 6 bases and J dropped 0; count of bases not matched to a gene: 6. CDR3 region: CASRGQGQMNTEAFF. The CDR3 DNA follows: TGTGCCAGCAGAGGACAGGGCCAAATGAACACTGAAGCTTTCTTT.

In this sample, this clone turned up once. For the CDR3, the DNA is TGCGCCAGCAGTGGGCGAGGGGGCGGTAACTATGGCTACACCTTC. The encoded protein is CASSGRGGGNYGYTF. The chain is built from TRBV10-1 and TRBJ1-2; 7 bases fit TRBD1. Looked up from germline, CDR1 is WNHNN and CDR2 is SYGVQD (reference sequence). The CDR3 is 15 amino acids. V dropped 4 bases and J dropped 1; count of bases not matched to a gene: 6.

The chain combines TRBV18 with TRBJ1-1; D possibly corresponds to TRBD1 (6 bases). Trimming removed 3 bases from V and 4 bases from J, with 18 bases in between. The CDR3 extends over 16 amino acids. Looked up from germline, CDR1 is KGHSH and CDR2 is LQKENI. DNA of the CDR3: TGTGCCAGCTCACCCCGACAGGATGCCTCGGGCACTGAAGCTTTCTTT. Amino acid sequence: CASSPRQDASGTEAFF.

The chain uses TRBV5-1 and TRBJ2-7; D remains unclear. Germline CDR1 and CDR2: SGHRS and YFSETQ. The CDR3 is 13 residues long. Trimming pared 5 bases from V and 6 bases from J, leaving 15 bases between. CDR3 coding DNA: TGCGCCAGCAGGCCCCTACTGGGGTCCGAGCAGTACTTC. Its translation is CASRPLLGSEQYF. Using reference TRBV5-1 and TRBJ2-7 for the parts outside the CDR3, the full variable domain is KAGVTQTPRYLIKTRGQQVTLSCSPISGHRSVSWYQQTPGQGLQFLFEYFSETQRNKGNFPGRFSGRQFSNSRSEMNVSTLELGDSALYLCASRPLLGSEQYFGPGTRLTVT.

This clone appeared a single time. The V gene is TRBV5-4, the J gene TRBJ2-7, with D hard to call. The germline gives CDR1 SGHNT, CDR2 YYREEE (reference sequence). Trimming stripped 0 bases from V and 12 bases from J, with 16 bases between. CDR3 length equals 13 residues. CDR3 DNA sequence: TGTGCCAGCAGCTTGGCCGGTCGGACGGAAGCGTACTTC. Protein sequence: CASSLAGRTEAYF.

The chain links TRBV4-1 to TRBJ2-1; D not resolved. The V and J ends lost 6 bases and 9 bases respectively, with 18 bases between them. The CDR3 loop spans 14 amino acids. Germline values: CDR1 MGHRA, CDR2 YSYEKL. The CDR3 sequence is CASRDVRSSGEQFF. The CDR3 nucleotides read TGCGCCAGCAGGGATGTGAGGTCCTCCGGTGAGCAGTTCTTC.